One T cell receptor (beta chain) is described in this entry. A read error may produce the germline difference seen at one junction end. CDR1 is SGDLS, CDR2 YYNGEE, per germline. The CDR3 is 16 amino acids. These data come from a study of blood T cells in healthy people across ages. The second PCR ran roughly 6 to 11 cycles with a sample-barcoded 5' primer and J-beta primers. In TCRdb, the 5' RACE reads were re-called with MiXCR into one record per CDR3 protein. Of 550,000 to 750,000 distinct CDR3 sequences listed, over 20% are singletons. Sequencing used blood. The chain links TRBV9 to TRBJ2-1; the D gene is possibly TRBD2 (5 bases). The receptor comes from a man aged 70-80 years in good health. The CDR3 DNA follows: TGTGCCACCAGCCCTCTCGGGGATAGCTCCTACAATGAGCAGTTCTTC. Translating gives CATSPLGDSSYNEQFF. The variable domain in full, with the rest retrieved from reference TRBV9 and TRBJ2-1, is DSGVTQTPKHLITATGQRVTLRCSPRSGDLSVYWYQQSLDQGLQFLIQYYNGEERAKGNILERFSAQQFPDLHSELNLSSLELGDSALYFCATSPLGDSSYNEQFFGPGTRLTVL.